Each of the 21 T cell receptor beta chains below was sequenced from the same sample in a study of T cells after somatic rescue of genetic block. Sequencing was performed with immunoSEQ multiplex PCR; in TCRdb, only in-frame clones are kept and a portion is missing. The repertoire holds under 150,000 clones, around nine tenths seen once, with less than 1.5% in the top ten. The sequenced sample was peripheral blood mononuclear cells (PBMCs). The receptors derive from a woman in her late teens or twenties.

The chain is built from TRBV28 and TRBJ2-4; the D call may be TRBD1 or TRBD2 (5 bases each). This CDR3 is built from 14 residues. The V end was cut by 3 bases, the J end by 9 bases, with 15 bases between. Germline CDR1 MDHEN, CDR2 SYDVKM. The CDR3 loop is CASSFSGAGAIQYF. In DNA, the CDR3 is TGTGCCAGCAGTTTTTCCGGGGCCGGGGCCATTCAGTACTTC.

This clone has a single count. V is TRBV28 and J is TRBJ1-6; D possibly corresponds to TRBD1 (5 bases). Trimming pared 11 bases from V and 8 bases from J, leaving 16 bases between. This CDR3 comprises 13 residues. Germline V gene sequence: CDR1 MDHEN, CDR2 SYDVKM. This CDR3 is CASGTPKHSPLHF. Written as DNA, the CDR3 is TGTGCCTCCGGGACCCCGAAACATTCACCCCTCCACTTT.

The chain combines TRBV6-5 with TRBJ2-7, with D possibly being TRBD2 (6 bases). There are 15 residues in the CDR3. V was cut by 0 bases and J by 2 bases, with 11 bases left in between. Germline CDR1 is MNHEY and CDR2 is SVGAGI. Here the CDR3 reads CASSYSPGVTYEQYF. The CDR3 DNA is TGTGCCAGCAGTTACTCCCCGGGGGTCACCTACGAGCAGTACTTC.

This clone was found once. V and J are TRBV18 and TRBJ2-4; 8 bases match TRBD1. Trimming took 6 bases from V and 2 from J; bases not matched to a gene: 15. Germline CDR1 reads KGHSH; CDR2 reads LQKENI. CDR3 size: 18 residues. CDR3 sequence: CASSHYSLDRETKNIQYF. The DNA for the CDR3 is TGTGCCAGCTCCCACTACTCTTTGGACAGGGAAACCAAAAACATTCAGTACTTC.

The rearrangement uses TRBV11-2 and TRBJ1-1; TRBD1 agrees at 7 bases. V dropped 5 bases and J dropped 11; count of bases not matched to a gene: 11. Germline-derived CDR1 and CDR2 are SGHAT and FQNNGV. The CDR3 runs to 13 residues. CDR3 amino acids: CASSTQDRVRAFF. DNA for the CDR3: TGTGCCAGCAGCACCCAAGACAGGGTTCGGGCTTTCTTT.

The chain joins TRBV5-1 to TRBJ2-1; D remains unclear. CDR3 length: 11 residues. The germline V and J ends were trimmed by 2 bases and 9 bases, with 6 bases remaining between them. Per the germline V gene, CDR1 is SGHRS and CDR2 is YFSETQ. DNA for the CDR3: TGCGCCAGCAGCTTCGATATTGAGCAGTTCTTC. Translating it yields CASSFDIEQFF. The whole variable domain, filled in from reference TRBV5-1 and TRBJ2-1, reads KAGVTQTPRYLIKTRGQQVTLSCSPISGHRSVSWYQQTPGQGLQFLFEYFSETQRNKGNFPGRFSGRQFSNSRSEMNVSTLELGDSALYLCASSFDIEQFFGPGTRLTVL.

This chain uses TRBV2 with TRBJ2-7, with D possibly matching TRBD1 (7 bases). Trimming took 0 bases from V and 4 from J, leaving 16 bases between them. Germline V lookup: CDR1 SNHLY, CDR2 FYNNEI. The CDR3 loop spans 16 amino acids. The CDR3 DNA reads TGTGCCAGCAGTGAAGCCCGACAGGGAGGCGCGTACGAGCAGTACTTC. Encoded protein: CASSEARQGGAYEQYF.

J is TRBJ1-2 and V is TRBV6-5, with D possibly TRBD1 on 5 matching bases. The CDR3 extends over 13 amino acids. CDR1 and CDR2 from the germline V gene are MNHEY and SVGAGI. V was trimmed by 6 bases and J by 7 bases, leaving 15 bases between them. CDR3 loop: CASSWRSGSGYTF. DNA of the CDR3: TGTGCCAGCAGCTGGAGGTCAGGGAGTGGCTACACCTTC.

The V and J genes are TRBV5-6 and TRBJ2-2; TRBD2 is a possible D gene (5 bases). Trimming shortened V by 3 bases and J by 3 bases, and 15 bases separated the two germline ends. The germline V gene has CDR1 SGHDT and CDR2 YYEEEE. CDR3 length equals 16 residues. The CDR3 nucleotides read TGTGCCAGCAGCTCCTTTACCGGGGATTACACCGGGGAGCTGTTTTTT. Residues: CASSSFTGDYTGELFF.

The chain has TRBV9 and TRBJ2-2; D is uncertain. CDR1 is SGDLS, CDR2 YYNGEE, per germline. This CDR3 is built from 13 residues. V was trimmed by 2 bases and J by 4 bases, leaving 6 bases between them. The CDR3 sequence is CASSVPSTGELFF. DNA for the CDR3: TGTGCCAGCAGCGTCCCTAGCACCGGGGAGCTGTTTTTT.

This clone occurred a few times. The chain links TRBV7-3 to TRBJ2-1, with 7 positions matching TRBD2. CDR3 length equals 14 residues. The trim removed 2 bases at V and 3 bases at J, leaving 1 base unmatched. Germline CDR1 reads SGHTA; CDR2 reads FQGTGA. CDR3 nucleotides: TGTGCCAGCAGCTTACGGGGGGTCTACAATGAGCAGTTCTTC. Amino acids: CASSLRGVYNEQFF.

This clone was seen a single time. The CDR3 is CASSVEAGGTDTQYF. In DNA, the CDR3 is TGTGCCAGCAGCGTAGAGGCGGGGGGGACAGATACGCAGTATTTT. The chain employs TRBV9 and TRBJ2-3; 9 nucleotides agree with TRBD2. This CDR3 is built from 15 residues. Looked up from germline, CDR1 is SGDLS and CDR2 is YYNGEE. Germline trimming cut 0 bases from V and 3 bases from J; bases unmatched to any gene: 2.

This chain connects TRBV11-3 to TRBJ2-2, with 7 bases lining up with TRBD2. The CDR3 extends over 13 amino acids. The junction had 4 bases not matched to a gene; V was cut back by 8 bases and J by 4 bases. The germline CDR1 and CDR2 sequences are SGHNT and YENEEA. As DNA, the CDR3 is TGTGCCAGCCGGGGGGTCGGCACCGGGGAGCTGTTTTTT. It translates to CASRGVGTGELFF.

The chain is built from TRBV5-1 and TRBJ2-7; D gene uncertain. V lost 4 bases and J lost 4, with 18 bases in between. The CDR3 totals 15 residues. Looked up from germline, CDR1 is SGHRS and CDR2 is YFSETQ. This chain's CDR3 is CASSQTNSPGYEQYF. The CDR3 DNA follows: TGCGCCAGCAGCCAGACCAACTCGCCGGGTTACGAGCAGTACTTC.

This clone was found a few times. The J gene is TRBJ2-1, the V gene TRBV5-4; the D gene is possibly TRBD2 (5 bases). CDR3 length: 12 amino acids. V lost 4 bases to trimming and J lost 4 bases, with 6 bases between them. CDR1 is SGHNT, CDR2 YYREEE, per germline (reference sequence). In nucleotides, the CDR3 is TGTGCCAGCAGCCGGGATTACAATGAGCAGTTCTTC. It codes for CASSRDYNEQFF.

Remarks on this clone: The sample has other DNA sequences that encode this CDR3 too. V and J are TRBV27 and TRBJ2-3; 10 nucleotides agree with TRBD1. This CDR3 spans 15 amino acids. From germline, CDR1 is MNHEY and CDR2 SMNVEV (reference sequence). V lost 4 bases and J lost 3; bases outside the gene matches: 4. The CDR3 DNA is TGTGCCAGCAGTTCGACAGGGGGCGGGACAGATACGCAGTATTTT. Residues: CASSSTGGGTDTQYF.

The chain links TRBV7-9 to TRBJ2-5; 12 nucleotides align to TRBD2. Losses at the gene ends were 3 bases for V and 4 bases for J; bases not matched to a gene: 9. The germline V gene has CDR1 SEHNR and CDR2 FQNEAQ (reference sequence). This CDR3 spans 17 amino acids. The CDR3 DNA reads as TGTGCCAGCAGCTTCAGGACTAGCGGGGAGGAGGCAGAGACCCAGTACTTC. Amino acids: CASSFRTSGEEAETQYF. Complete variable domain (other parts from reference TRBV7-9 and TRBJ2-5): DTGVSQNPRHKITKRGQNVTFRCDPISEHNRLYWYRQTLGQGPEFLTYFQNEAQLEKSRLLSDRFSAERPKGSFSTLEIQRTEQGDSAMYLCASSFRTSGEEAETQYFGPGTRLLVL.

The J gene is TRBJ2-1, the V gene TRBV6-6; tentative D call: TRBD2 (6 bases). Trimming shortened V by 7 bases and J by 2 bases, and 9 bases separated the two germline ends. This CDR3 has 13 amino acids. In germline, CDR1 is MNHNY, CDR2 SVGAGI (reference sequence). The CDR3 here is CASKRGTYNEQFF. As DNA, the CDR3 is TGTGCCAGCAAACGCGGGACCTACAATGAGCAGTTCTTC.

As for this clone: In the same sample, other DNA sequences code for this CDR3. In nucleotides, the CDR3 is TGTGCCAGCAGCTTGGCAGGAGGCTCTGGGGCCAACGTCCTGACTTTC. Protein sequence: CASSLAGGSGANVLTF. The chain is built from TRBV5-6 and TRBJ2-6, with D perhaps TRBD2 (5 bases). The V gene lost 0 bases and the J gene lost 0 bases, with 7 bases spanning the gap. This CDR3 is 16 amino acids long. CDR1 SGHDT and CDR2 YYEEEE come from the germline V gene.

This sequence joins TRBV2 and TRBJ1-6; D is ambiguous. Trimming pared 5 bases from V and 7 bases from J, leaving 15 bases between. This CDR3 has 15 residues. The germline V gene encodes CDR1 SNHLY and CDR2 FYNNEI. The CDR3 protein is CASSPFDGRNSPLHF. The CDR3 bases are TGTGCCAGCAGTCCCTTCGACGGTCGAAATTCACCCCTCCACTTT.

Only one count was recorded for this clone. The chain is built from TRBV27 and TRBJ1-2; TRBD1 matches 7 bases. The V and J ends lost 7 bases and 1 base, in that order; junction bases with no gene match: 6. This CDR3 spans 14 amino acids. Per germline, CDR1 MNHEY and CDR2 SMNVEV (reference sequence). The CDR3 loop reads CASNPGDSNYGYTF. CDR3 nucleotides: TGTGCCAGCAACCCCGGGGACAGTAACTATGGCTACACCTTC.